The 21 T cell receptor beta chains in this list originate from one sample, sequenced in a study of response to subunit inactivated influenza vaccine. Via MiXCR, TCRdb re-called the RT-PCR reads, giving one row per CDR3 protein. The repertoire includes about 160,000 distinct CDR3 sequences, under 13% of them detected once, and around 12% sits in the top ten. This sample comprised non-naive T cells sorted from PBMCs, obtained 40 to 50 days after vaccination. These receptors were obtained from a man in his fifties or sixties who received an inactivated influenza vaccine.

This chain joins TRBV20-1 and TRBJ1-1, with D possibly being TRBD1 (5 bases). Germline loops: CDR1 DFQATT, CDR2 SNEGSKA (reference sequence). There are 16 residues in the CDR3. V lost 5 bases and J lost 0, with 19 bases in between. The CDR3 here is CSARSQGMLLNTEAFF. The DNA of the CDR3 is TGCAGTGCTCGATCCCAGGGTATGCTACTGAACACTGAAGCTTTCTTT.

Only a few counts were recorded for this clonotype. The chain employs TRBV5-1 and TRBJ2-1; D gene unclear. The CDR3 runs 15 residues. V was shortened by 0 bases and J by 6 bases, with 13 bases between the two germline ends. Germline V lookup: CDR1 SGHRS, CDR2 YFSETQ. This chain's CDR3 is CASSLVAEVGNEQFF. The CDR3 bases are TGCGCCAGCAGCTTGGTTGCGGAAGTGGGCAATGAGCAGTTCTTC. Combining the CDR3 with reference TRBV5-1 and TRBJ2-1 gives the whole variable domain KAGVTQTPRYLIKTRGQQVTLSCSPISGHRSVSWYQQTPGQGLQFLFEYFSETQRNKGNFPGRFSGRQFSNSRSEMNVSTLELGDSALYLCASSLVAEVGNEQFFGPGTRLTVL.

This clonotype was counted between two and nine times. V gene TRBV7-9 combines with J gene TRBJ1-3; D ambiguous. The germline V gene encodes CDR1 SEHNR and CDR2 FQNEAQ (reference sequence). This CDR3 spans 16 amino acids. With 5 bases removed from V and 2 bases from J, the gap between germline ends came to 16 bases. CDR3 coding DNA: TGTGCCAGCAGCCCCCCCCTCTTGTCACCTGGAAACACCATATATTTT. It translates to CASSPPLLSPGNTIYF.

The genes are TRBV7-9 and TRBJ2-1, with 11 bases fitting TRBD2. The CDR3 runs 16 residues. The junction had 6 bases not matched to a gene; V was cut back by 1 base and J by 7 bases. Germline CDR1 reads SEHNR; CDR2 reads FQNEAQ (reference sequence). The CDR3 region is CASSLGRLAGLNEQFF. The CDR3 DNA reads TGTGCCAGCAGCTTAGGCCGACTAGCGGGACTGAATGAGCAGTTCTTC.

The gene calls are TRBV20-1 and TRBJ2-3; TRBD2 matches at 9 bases. With 1 base clipped from V and 3 bases from J, the junction kept 11 bases outside the gene matches. The germline V gene encodes CDR1 DFQATT and CDR2 SNEGSKA (reference sequence). The CDR3 is 17 residues long. CDR3 DNA sequence: TGCAGTGCTAGAGGGGTAGCGGGAGTGTTCGGGACAGATACGCAGTATTTT. Its protein is CSARGVAGVFGTDTQYF.

The sample holds a few counts of this clonotype. The V call is TRBV11-1, the J call TRBJ1-1; maybe TRBD1 (5 bases). Germline CDR1 is SGHAT and CDR2 is FQDESV (reference sequence). This CDR3 comprises 13 residues. Between the trimmed V and J ends, which lost 5 bases and 4 bases, there was a span of 11 bases. The CDR3 bases are TGTGCCAGCAGCCCTAGGGGAAGCACTGAAGCTTTCTTT. This codes for CASSPRGSTEAFF.

This clonotype appeared many times. The CDR3 bases are TGTGCCAGCAGGAGGGAGAGTTTCGCCGGGGAGCTGTTTTTT. Its protein is CASRRESFAGELFF. The chain combines TRBV6-5 with TRBJ2-2, with a weak D call TRBD2 (5 bases). Trimming left V 6 bases short and J 6 bases short, with 14 bases between. Germline V lookup: CDR1 MNHEY, CDR2 SVGAGI. This CDR3 has 14 amino acids.

V and J are TRBV20-1 and TRBJ2-1, with D possibly being TRBD1 (6 bases). Germline V lookup: CDR1 DFQATT, CDR2 SNEGSKA (reference sequence). This CDR3 has 13 amino acids. Trimming removed 5 bases from V and 4 bases from J, with 12 bases in between. This CDR3 reads CSALPGQYNEQFF. CDR3 sequence (DNA): TGCAGTGCTCTCCCGGGACAATACAATGAGCAGTTCTTC.

CDR3 sequence: CASSKRDYFTDTQYF. The CDR3, as DNA: TGTGCCAGCAGCAAACGGGACTACTTCACAGATACGCAGTATTTT. This chain uses TRBV9 with TRBJ2-3; 7 bases line up with TRBD2. The V and J ends lost 4 bases and 2 bases, in that order; junction bases with no gene match: 7. Germline V lookup: CDR1 SGDLS, CDR2 YYNGEE. There are 15 residues in the CDR3. The variable domain in full, completed from reference TRBV9 and TRBJ2-3, reads DSGVTQTPKHLITATGQRVTLRCSPRSGDLSVYWYQQSLDQGLQFLIQYYNGEERAKGNILERFSAQQFPDLHSELNLSSLELGDSALYFCASSKRDYFTDTQYFGPGTRLTVL.

The V gene is TRBV9, the J gene TRBJ2-2; no reliable D call. V was trimmed by 0 bases and J by 4 bases, leaving 10 bases between them. CDR1 is SGDLS and CDR2 is YYNGEE in the germline V gene. The CDR3 consists of 15 residues. CDR3 in amino acids: CASSVGPAGTGELFF. The DNA of the CDR3 is TGTGCCAGCAGCGTAGGGCCTGCAGGCACCGGGGAGCTGTTTTTT.

The chain joins TRBV6-1 to TRBJ2-3, with 12 positions matching TRBD2. V lost 4 bases to trimming and J lost 1 base; unmatched junction nucleotides: 6. The CDR3 contains 17 residues. CDR1 is MNHNS, CDR2 SASEGT, per germline. The CDR3 DNA reads as TGTGCCAGCAGTGGGACTAGCGGGGAGTGGGGCACAGATACGCAGTATTTT. It specifies CASSGTSGEWGTDTQYF.

This clonotype was detected many times. This chain uses TRBV4-2 with TRBJ2-2; D might be TRBD1 or TRBD2, each matching 6 bases. Germline V CDR1 and CDR2: LGHNA, YNFKEQ. Trimming cost V 0 bases and J 4 bases, with 18 bases left between them. The length of the CDR3 is 18 residues. The CDR3, as DNA: TGTGCCAGCAGCCAAGATCGATGGGGCAGGGGAGGCACCGGGGAGCTGTTTTTT. This gives the protein CASSQDRWGRGGTGELFF.

The V call is TRBV12-3 or TRBV12-4, the J call TRBJ2-3, with TRBD2 matching 9 bases. V lost 5 bases and J lost 6; bases outside the gene matches: 12. The CDR3 sequence is 16 residues long. The CDR3 spells CASSGGGSGSWDTQYF. The CDR3 nucleotides read TGTGCCAGCAGTGGGGGGGGTAGCGGGAGTTGGGATACGCAGTATTTT.

The chain links TRBV2 to TRBJ1-6; D not certain. CDR3 length: 13 residues. V lost 4 bases and J 5 bases, leaving 6 bases between the germline ends. Germline CDR1 and CDR2: SNHLY and FYNNEI. CDR3 loop: CASSAQNNSPLHF. The CDR3 DNA reads as TGTGCCAGCAGTGCCCAGAATAATTCACCCCTCCACTTT.

This clonotype was recorded at least ten times. The rearrangement joins TRBV5-1 to TRBJ2-3, with a weak D call TRBD1 (6 bases). Germline lookup yields CDR1 SGHRS and CDR2 YFSETQ. The V and J ends lost 4 bases and 6 bases respectively, with 24 bases between them. The CDR3 covers 17 residues. CDR3 nucleotide sequence: TGCGCCAGCAGCAACTCTATGGGACAATCGTGGGGGGATACGCAGTATTTT. Its translation is CASSNSMGQSWGDTQYF.

The chain links TRBV5-1 to TRBJ1-2; D gene unclear. Trimming left V 0 bases short and J 1 base short, with 10 bases between. Germline CDR1 and CDR2: SGHRS and YFSETQ. This CDR3 has 15 residues. CDR3 in DNA: TGCGCCAGCAGCTTGGGGGCAACCCATAACTATGGCTACACCTTC. Translating gives CASSLGATHNYGYTF.

This clonotype was seen more than once but under ten times. This chain uses TRBV6-2 or TRBV6-3 with TRBJ2-1; 10 bases match TRBD2. Looked up from germline, CDR1 is MNHEY and CDR2 is SVGEGT. The CDR3 consists of 15 residues. V lost 8 bases and J lost 8; bases outside the gene matches: 12. The CDR3 DNA is TGTGCCAGCGACGAGCGGGAGGGCCGAATCGATGAGCAGTTCTTC. This translates into CASDEREGRIDEQFF.

This clonotype has a handful of counts. This rearrangement joins TRBV25-1 to TRBJ2-1; tentatively, D is TRBD1 (7 bases). The germline V gene has CDR1 MGHDK and CDR2 SYGVNS. This CDR3 is built from 14 residues. The ends were cut back, 4 bases at V and 8 bases at J, with 15 bases in the middle. CDR3 amino acids: CASSANARGDEQFF. CDR3 sequence (DNA): TGTGCCAGCAGTGCAAACGCCAGGGGGGATGAGCAGTTCTTC.

This clonotype was observed many times. The chain recombines TRBV12-3 or TRBV12-4 with TRBJ2-1, with D tentatively TRBD1 or TRBD2 (6 bases each). Trimming took off 6 bases at V and 6 bases at J, with 18 bases between the two ends. CDR3 length: 15 residues. The CDR3 sequence: CASRFGWGATNEQFF. In nucleotides, the CDR3 is TGTGCCAGCAGATTTGGATGGGGGGCCACCAATGAGCAGTTCTTC.

The chain employs TRBV20-1 and TRBJ1-2, with D hard to call. Germline V gene lookup returns CDR1 DFQATT and CDR2 SNEGSKA (reference sequence). V shed 4 bases and J shed 7 bases, with 22 bases lying between them. The CDR3 is 15 amino acids. CDR3 nucleotides: TGCAGTGCTATCACCCCGGGAGACTCAATCGGTGGCTACACCTTC. This encodes CSAITPGDSIGGYTF.

This clonotype showed up many times. The rearrangement joins TRBV20-1 to TRBJ2-1; TRBD2 agrees at 10 bases. The CDR3 consists of 13 residues. V shed 6 bases, J shed 10 bases, and the junction held 9 bases outside the gene matches. In germline, CDR1 is DFQATT, CDR2 SNEGSKA (reference sequence). The CDR3 DNA reads as TGCAGTGCCCCAGCGGGAGGGCCCCGGGAGCAGTTCTTC. It codes for CSAPAGGPREQFF.